This T cell receptor beta chain is from a study of shared clonotypes between healthy human individuals. All donors were Caucasian adults living in Nashville, Tennessee. Profiling relied on immunoSEQ multiplex PCR, and the TCRdb table lists in-frame clones only, not all of them. This table holds 600,000 to 750,000 clones, 90% found once. V dropped 9 bases and J dropped 5; count of bases not matched to a gene: 5. Germline loops: CDR1 SGHAT, CDR2 FQNNGV. The length of the CDR3 is 12 residues. Sequenced material: memory CD8+ T cells from PBMCs. Noted subset: CD45RO+ cells pooled with CCR7-negative TemRA cells. This clonotype was sampled from a young man in good health. Some clones in this sample may be carry-over from other donors' samples. The genes are TRBV11-2 and TRBJ2-7; 9 bases agree with TRBD1. The CDR3 is CARRDRANEQYF. CDR3 coding DNA: TGTGCCAGGAGGGACAGGGCAAACGAGCAGTACTTC.